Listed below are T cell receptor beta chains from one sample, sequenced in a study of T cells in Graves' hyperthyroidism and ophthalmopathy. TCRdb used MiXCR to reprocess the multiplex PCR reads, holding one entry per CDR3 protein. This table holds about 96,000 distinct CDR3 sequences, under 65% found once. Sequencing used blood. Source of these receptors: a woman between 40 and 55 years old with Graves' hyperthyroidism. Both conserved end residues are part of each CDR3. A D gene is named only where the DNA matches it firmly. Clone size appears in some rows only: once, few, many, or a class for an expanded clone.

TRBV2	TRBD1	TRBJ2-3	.	CASRKGQGSTDTQYF	TGTGCCAGCAGGAAGGGACAGGGCAGCACAGATACGCAGTATTTT
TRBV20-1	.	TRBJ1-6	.	CSAPGPDSDSPLHF	TGCAGTGCTCCAGGGCCGGACAGTGATTCACCCCTCCACTTT
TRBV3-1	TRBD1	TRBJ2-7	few	CASSRGQGSWEQYF	TGTGCCAGCAGCCGTGGACAGGGAAGCTGGGAGCAGTACTTC
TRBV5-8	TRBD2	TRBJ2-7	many	CASSSSGASGTYEQYF	TGTGCCAGCAGCTCCTCCGGGGCTAGCGGAACATACGAGCAGTACTTC
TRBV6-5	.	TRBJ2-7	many	CASSYSRQLSYEQYF	TGTGCCAGCAGTTACTCGAGACAGCTGTCCTACGAGCAGTACTTC
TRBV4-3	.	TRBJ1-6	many	CASSQEPAADSPLHF	TGCGCCAGCAGCCAAGAGCCTGCCGCGGATTCACCCCTCCACTTT
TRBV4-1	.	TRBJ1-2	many	CASSQGRGGTYGYTF	TGCGCCAGCAGCCAAGGCCGAGGGGGGACCTATGGCTACACCTTC
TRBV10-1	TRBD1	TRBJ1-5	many	CASRTTGDNQPQHF	TGCGCCAGCAGGACGACAGGGGACAATCAGCCCCAGCATTTT
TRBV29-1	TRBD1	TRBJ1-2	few	CSGRGGAWYGYTF	TGCAGCGGGAGAGGGGGCGCTTGGTATGGCTACACCTTC
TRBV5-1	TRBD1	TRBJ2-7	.	CASSFGQGGEQYF	TGCGCCAGCAGCTTCGGACAGGGAGGCGAGCAGTACTTC
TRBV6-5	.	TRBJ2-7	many	CASSRERNYEQYF	TGTGCCAGCAGCCGGGAGAGAAACTACGAGCAGTACTTC
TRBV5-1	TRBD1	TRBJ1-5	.	CASSLQGPAQPQHF	TGCGCCAGCAGCTTACAGGGGCCGGCTCAGCCCCAGCATTTT
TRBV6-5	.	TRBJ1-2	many	CASIPRGTNYGYTF	TGTGCCAGCATTCCCAGGGGCACTAACTATGGCTACACCTTC
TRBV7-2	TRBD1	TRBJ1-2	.	CASSSSTGINGYTF	TGTGCCAGCAGCAGCTCGACAGGGATTAATGGCTACACCTTC
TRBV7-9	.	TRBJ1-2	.	CASSLVSEKSYGYTF	TGTGCCAGCAGCTTAGTGAGTGAAAAGAGCTATGGCTACACCTTC
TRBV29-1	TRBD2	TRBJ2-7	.	CSVTGLAGEPGYEQYF	TGCAGCGTTACGGGACTAGCGGGAGAGCCGGGATACGAGCAGTACTTC
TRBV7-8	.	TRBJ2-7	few	CASSLLTSYEQYF	TGTGCCAGCAGCCTCCTAACTAGCTACGAGCAGTACTTC
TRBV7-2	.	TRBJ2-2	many	CASSSKRNTGELFF	TGTGCCAGCAGCTCTAAGAGGAACACCGGGGAGCTGTTTTTT
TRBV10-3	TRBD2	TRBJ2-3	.	CATLAGVTDTQYF	TGTGCCACCTTAGCGGGAGTAACAGATACGCAGTATTTT
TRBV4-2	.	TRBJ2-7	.	CASSQEAQEQYF	TGTGCCAGCAGCCAAGAGGCCCAAGAGCAGTACTTC
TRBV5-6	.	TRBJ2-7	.	CASSFGSNEQYF	TGTGCCAGCAGCTTTGGGTCGAACGAGCAGTACTTC
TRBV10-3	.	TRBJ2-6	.	CATIHRVGANVLTF	TGTGCCACGATACACCGGGTTGGGGCCAACGTCCTGACTTTC
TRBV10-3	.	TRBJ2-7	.	CAISGPTSSEQYF	TGTGCCATCAGTGGGCCTACTAGCTCCGAGCAGTACTTC
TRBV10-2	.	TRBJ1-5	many	CASSAAGNQPQHF	TGCGCCAGCAGTGCGGCCGGGAATCAGCCCCAGCATTTT
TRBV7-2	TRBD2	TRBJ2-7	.	CASSGAAEQYF	TGCGCCAGCAGCGGGGCGGCCGAGCAGTACTTC
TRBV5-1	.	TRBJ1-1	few	CASSSGQAPSTEAFF	TGCGCCAGCAGCTCCGGGCAGGCTCCTTCCACTGAAGCTTTCTTT
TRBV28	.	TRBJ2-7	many	CASSSGGLTYEQYF	TGTGCCAGCAGTTCGGGTGGACTAACCTACGAGCAGTACTTC
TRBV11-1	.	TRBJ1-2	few	CASRPYGYTF	TGTGCCAGCAGGCCCTATGGCTACACCTTC
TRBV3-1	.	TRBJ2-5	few	CASSHLRSAIENQETQYF	TGTGCCAGCAGCCACTTGAGGAGTGCGATTGAAAACCAAGAGACCCAGTACTTC
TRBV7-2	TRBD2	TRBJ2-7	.	CASSQTSSAGEQYF	TGTGCCAGCAGCCAGACTAGCTCGGCGGGGGAGCAGTACTTC
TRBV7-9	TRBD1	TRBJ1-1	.	CASSWEQGWNTEASF	TGTGCCAGCAGCTGGGAACAGGGGTGGAACACTGAAGCTTCCTTT
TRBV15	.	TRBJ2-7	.	CATGRESRYEQYF	TGTGCCACCGGCAGAGAGTCGCGATATGAGCAGTACTTC
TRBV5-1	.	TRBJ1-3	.	CASSWTAGNTIYF	TGCGCCAGCAGCTGGACGGCTGGAAACACCATATATTTT
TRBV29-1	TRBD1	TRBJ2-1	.	CSVEGTGVPPYNEQFF	TGCAGCGTTGAAGGGACAGGGGTACCCCCCTACAATGAGCAGTTCTTC
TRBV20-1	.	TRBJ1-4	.	CSASRDGGTPGEKLFF	TGCAGTGCTTCCAGAGATGGAGGGACTCCGGGGGAAAAACTGTTTTTT
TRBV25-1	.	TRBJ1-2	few	CASKDSYNGYTF	TGTGCCAGCAAAGACAGCTATAATGGCTACACCTTC
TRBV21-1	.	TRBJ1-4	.	CASSRPRGGSEKLFF	TGTGCCAGCAGCAGACCCAGGGGTGGAAGTGAAAAACTGTTTTTT
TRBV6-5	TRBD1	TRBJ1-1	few	CASSYLGQGGTEAFF	TGTGCCAGCAGTTACTTAGGACAGGGAGGGACTGAAGCTTTCTTT
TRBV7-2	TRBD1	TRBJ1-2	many	CASSPPRGPFNYGYTF	TGTGCCAGCTCACCACCGAGGGGGCCCTTCAACTATGGCTACACCTTC
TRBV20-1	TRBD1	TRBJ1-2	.	CSASGQDGYTF	TGCAGTGCTAGTGGACAGGATGGCTACACCTTC
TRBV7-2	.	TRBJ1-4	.	CASSLSTAEKLFF	TGTGCCAGCAGCTTGAGTACGGCTGAAAAACTGTTTTTT
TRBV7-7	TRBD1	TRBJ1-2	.	CAPNTDRGYGYTF	TGTGCCCCCAACACGGACAGGGGGTATGGCTACACCTTC
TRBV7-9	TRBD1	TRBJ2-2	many	CASSLGAAGGSGELFF	TGTGCCAGCAGCTTAGGAGCGGCAGGGGGCAGTGGGGAGCTGTTTTTT
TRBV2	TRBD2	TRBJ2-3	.	CASSEAVLAGGADTQYF	TGTGCCAGCAGTGAAGCGGTTCTAGCGGGAGGGGCGGATACGCAGTATTTT
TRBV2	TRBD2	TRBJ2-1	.	CAISEPAGTSGNEQFF	TGTGCCATCAGTGAGCCGGCCGGGACTAGCGGCAATGAGCAGTTCTTC
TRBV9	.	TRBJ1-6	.	CASSVEGVGDAYNSPLHF	TGTGCCAGCAGCGTAGAAGGTGTCGGGGACGCCTATAATTCACCCCTCCACTTT
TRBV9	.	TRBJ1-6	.	CASRGEGGTNSPLHF	TGTGCCAGCAGAGGTGAAGGGGGGACGAATTCACCCCTCCACTTT